The T cell receptor beta chain described here comes from a study of shared clonotypes between healthy human individuals. As regards this clone: Its antigen is still unknown.

Study outcomes and limitations: Exclusively blood specimens were collected; tissue repertoires likely differ.

The CDR3 length is 15 residues. With 0 bases removed from V and 4 bases from J, the gap between germline ends came to 12 bases. Germline assignment: CDR1 MNHEY and CDR2 SVGAGI. Each subset's genomic DNA was split evenly across several immunoSEQ plates. Libraries were prepared by immunoSEQ multiplex PCR; TCRdb keeps only in-frame clonotypes and omits some of them. The top ten hold around 0.13% of the sample, which has roughly 2 million clones, approximately 94% seen once. The rearrangement joins TRBV6-5 to TRBJ2-5; no clear D. This TCR was recovered from a young man in good health. Source material: naive CD4+ T cells sorted from blood. Stated subset: CD45RA+ positively selected. The CDR3 coding sequence is TGTGCCAGCAGTTACTCAATGGGGATGGGAGAGACCCAGTACTTC. Encoded protein: CASSYSMGMGETQYF.